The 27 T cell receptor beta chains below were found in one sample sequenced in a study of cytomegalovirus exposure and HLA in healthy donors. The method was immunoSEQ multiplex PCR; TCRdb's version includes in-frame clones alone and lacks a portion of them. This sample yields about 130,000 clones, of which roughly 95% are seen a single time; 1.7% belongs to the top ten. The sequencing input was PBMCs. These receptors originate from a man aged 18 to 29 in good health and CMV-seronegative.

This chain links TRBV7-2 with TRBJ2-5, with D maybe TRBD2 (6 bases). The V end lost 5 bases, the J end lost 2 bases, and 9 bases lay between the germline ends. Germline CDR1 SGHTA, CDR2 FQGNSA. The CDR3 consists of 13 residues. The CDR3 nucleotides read TGTGCCAGCAGCCGCGGGGATCAAGAGACCCAGTACTTC. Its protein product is CASSRGDQETQYF.

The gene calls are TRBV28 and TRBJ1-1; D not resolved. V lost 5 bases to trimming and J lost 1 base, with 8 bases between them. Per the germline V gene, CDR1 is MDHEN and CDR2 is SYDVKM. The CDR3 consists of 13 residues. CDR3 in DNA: TGTGCCAGCAGTCCCGGAGGGAACACTGAAGCTTTCTTT. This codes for CASSPGGNTEAFF.

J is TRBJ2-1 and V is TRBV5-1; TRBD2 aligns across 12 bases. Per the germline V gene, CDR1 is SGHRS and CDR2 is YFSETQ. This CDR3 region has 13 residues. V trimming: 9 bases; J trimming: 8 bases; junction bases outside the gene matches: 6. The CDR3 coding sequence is TGCGCCACCTCGGGACTAGCGGGCGATGAGCAGTTCTTC. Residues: CATSGLAGDEQFF.

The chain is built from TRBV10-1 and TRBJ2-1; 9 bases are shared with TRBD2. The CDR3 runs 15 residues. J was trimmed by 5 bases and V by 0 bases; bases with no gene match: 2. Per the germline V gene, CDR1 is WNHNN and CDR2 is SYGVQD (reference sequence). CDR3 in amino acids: CASSESASGDNEQFF. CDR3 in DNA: TGCGCCAGCAGTGAGTCTGCTAGCGGGGACAATGAGCAGTTCTTC.

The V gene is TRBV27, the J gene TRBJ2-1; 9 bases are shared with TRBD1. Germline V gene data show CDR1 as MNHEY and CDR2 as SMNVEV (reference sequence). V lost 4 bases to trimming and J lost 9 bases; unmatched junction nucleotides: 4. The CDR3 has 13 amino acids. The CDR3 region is CASSWDRVGEQFF. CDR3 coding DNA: TGTGCCAGCAGTTGGGACAGGGTCGGTGAGCAGTTCTTC.

The CDR3 nucleotides are TGTGCCAGCAGCGCTGCGGGGGGGGGCGAAAAACTGTTTTTT. Encoded protein: CASSAAGGGEKLFF. This rearrangement joins TRBV9 to TRBJ1-4, with TRBD1 as a possible D gene (6 bases). The CDR3 loop spans 14 amino acids. Germline V lookup: CDR1 SGDLS, CDR2 YYNGEE. V was cut by 3 bases and J by 8 bases, with 14 bases left in between. The entire variable domain, with the rest obtained from reference TRBV9 and TRBJ1-4, is as follows: DSGVTQTPKHLITATGQRVTLRCSPRSGDLSVYWYQQSLDQGLQFLIQYYNGEERAKGNILERFSAQQFPDLHSELNLSSLELGDSALYFCASSAAGGGEKLFFGSGTQLSVL.

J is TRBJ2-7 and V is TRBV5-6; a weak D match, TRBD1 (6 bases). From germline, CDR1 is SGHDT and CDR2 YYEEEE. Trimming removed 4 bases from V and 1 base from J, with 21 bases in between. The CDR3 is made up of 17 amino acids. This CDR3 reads CASSPRPGTSGSYEQYF. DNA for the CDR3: TGTGCCAGCAGCCCCCGCCCCGGGACAAGTGGGTCCTACGAGCAGTACTTC.

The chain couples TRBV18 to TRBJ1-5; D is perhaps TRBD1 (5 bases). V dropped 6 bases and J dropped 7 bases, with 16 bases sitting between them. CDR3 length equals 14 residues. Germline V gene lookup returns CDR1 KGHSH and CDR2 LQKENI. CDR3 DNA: TGTGCCAGCTCGGAAGGGGTAACGGGCCAGCCCCAGCATTTT. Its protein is CASSEGVTGQPQHF.

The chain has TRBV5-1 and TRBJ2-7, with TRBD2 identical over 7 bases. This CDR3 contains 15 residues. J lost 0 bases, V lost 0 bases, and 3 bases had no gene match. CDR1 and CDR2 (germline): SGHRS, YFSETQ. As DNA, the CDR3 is TGCGCCAGCAGCTTGGACGGGAGGTCCTCCTACGAGCAGTACTTC. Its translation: CASSLDGRSSYEQYF.

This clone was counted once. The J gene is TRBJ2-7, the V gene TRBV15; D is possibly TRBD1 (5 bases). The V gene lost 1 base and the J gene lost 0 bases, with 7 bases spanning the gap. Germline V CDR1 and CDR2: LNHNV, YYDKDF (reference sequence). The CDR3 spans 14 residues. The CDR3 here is CATSRGGSSYEQYF. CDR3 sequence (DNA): TGTGCCACCAGCAGAGGGGGCAGCTCCTACGAGCAGTACTTC.

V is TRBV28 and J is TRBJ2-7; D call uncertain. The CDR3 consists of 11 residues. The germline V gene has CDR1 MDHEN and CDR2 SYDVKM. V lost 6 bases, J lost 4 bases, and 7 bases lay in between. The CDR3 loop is CASRASYEQYF. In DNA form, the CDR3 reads TGTGCCAGCAGGGCTTCTTACGAGCAGTACTTC.

The CDR3 loop reads CASSLLGRGPGQPQHF. The CDR3 DNA follows: TGTGCCAGCAGTTTATTGGGCAGGGGGCCCGGTCAGCCCCAGCATTTT. The chain joins TRBV28 to TRBJ1-5; TRBD1 matches 8 bases. Trimming at V came to 1 base and at J to 6 bases, leaving 8 bases not matched to a gene. Germline-derived CDR1 and CDR2 are MDHEN and SYDVKM. The CDR3 spans 16 residues.

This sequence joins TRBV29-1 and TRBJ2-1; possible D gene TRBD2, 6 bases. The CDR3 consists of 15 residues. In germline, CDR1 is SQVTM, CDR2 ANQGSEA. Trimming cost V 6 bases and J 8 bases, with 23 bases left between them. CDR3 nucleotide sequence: TGCAGCGTCGCCCCCCTGGGCGGGATAGTGGATGAGCAGTTCTTC. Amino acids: CSVAPLGGIVDEQFF.

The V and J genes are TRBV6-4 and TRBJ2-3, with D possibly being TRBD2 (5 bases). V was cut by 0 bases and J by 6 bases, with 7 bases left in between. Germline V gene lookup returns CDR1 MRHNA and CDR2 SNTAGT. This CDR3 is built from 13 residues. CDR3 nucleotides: TGTGCCAGCAGTGACTCCCCGGGGGATACGCAGTATTTT. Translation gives CASSDSPGDTQYF.

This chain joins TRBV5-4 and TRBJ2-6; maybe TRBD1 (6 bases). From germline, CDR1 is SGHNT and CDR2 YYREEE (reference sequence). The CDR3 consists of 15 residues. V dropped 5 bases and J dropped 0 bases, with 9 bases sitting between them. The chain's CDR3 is CASRADSSGANVLTF. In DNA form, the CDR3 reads TGTGCCAGCAGGGCGGACAGCTCTGGGGCCAACGTCCTGACTTTC.

The chain's CDR3 is CASSPASSGSGGELFF. The CDR3 bases are TGTGCCAGCAGCCCGGCATCTAGCGGGAGTGGAGGGGAGCTGTTTTTT. The chain employs TRBV5-4 and TRBJ2-2, with TRBD2 identical over 10 bases. Germline loops: CDR1 SGHNT, CDR2 YYREEE (reference sequence). Trimming removed 4 bases from V and 8 bases from J; junction bases left unmatched: 11. The CDR3 extends over 16 amino acids.

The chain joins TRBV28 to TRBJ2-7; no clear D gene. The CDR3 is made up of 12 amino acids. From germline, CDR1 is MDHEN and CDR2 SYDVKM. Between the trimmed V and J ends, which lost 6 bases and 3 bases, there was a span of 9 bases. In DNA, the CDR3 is TGTGCCAGCAGACAGTCAGGCTACGAGCAGTACTTC. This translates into CASRQSGYEQYF.

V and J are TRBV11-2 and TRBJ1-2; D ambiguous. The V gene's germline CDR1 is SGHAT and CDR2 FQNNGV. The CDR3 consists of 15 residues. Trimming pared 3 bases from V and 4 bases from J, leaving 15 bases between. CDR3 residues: CASSFRHKPLYGYTF. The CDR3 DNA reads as TGTGCCAGCAGCTTTAGACACAAACCCCTCTATGGCTACACCTTC.

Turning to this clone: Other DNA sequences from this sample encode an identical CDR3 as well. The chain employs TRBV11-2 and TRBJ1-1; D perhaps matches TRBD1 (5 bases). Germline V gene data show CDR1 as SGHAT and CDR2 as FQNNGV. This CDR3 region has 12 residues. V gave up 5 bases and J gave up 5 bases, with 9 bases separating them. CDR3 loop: CASSPGGTEAFF. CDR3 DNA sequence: TGTGCCAGCAGCCCCGGGGGGACTGAAGCTTTCTTT. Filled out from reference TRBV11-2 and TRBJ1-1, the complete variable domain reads EAGVAQSPRYKIIEKRQSVAFWCNPISGHATLYWYQQILGQGPKLLIQFQNNGVVDDSQLPKDRFSAERLKGVDSTLKIQPAKLEDSAVYLCASSPGGTEAFFGQGTRLTVV.

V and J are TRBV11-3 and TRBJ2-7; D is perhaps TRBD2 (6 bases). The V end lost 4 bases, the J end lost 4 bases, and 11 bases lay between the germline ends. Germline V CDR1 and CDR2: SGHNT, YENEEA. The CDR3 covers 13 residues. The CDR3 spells CASSSGSLYEQYF. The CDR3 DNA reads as TGTGCCAGCAGCTCCGGGAGCCTTTACGAGCAGTACTTC.

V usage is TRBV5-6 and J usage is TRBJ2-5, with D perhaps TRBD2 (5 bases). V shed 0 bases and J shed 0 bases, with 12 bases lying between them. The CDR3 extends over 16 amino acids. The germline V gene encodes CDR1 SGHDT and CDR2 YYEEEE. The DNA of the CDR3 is TGTGCCAGCAGCTTGGGGGCTACCGGGAACCAAGAGACCCAGTACTTC. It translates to CASSLGATGNQETQYF.

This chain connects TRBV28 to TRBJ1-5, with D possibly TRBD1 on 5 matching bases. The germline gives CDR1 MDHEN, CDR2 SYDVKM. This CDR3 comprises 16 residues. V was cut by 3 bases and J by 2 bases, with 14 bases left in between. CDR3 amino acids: CASSFKGFWGNQPQHF. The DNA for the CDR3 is TGTGCCAGCAGTTTTAAGGGGTTTTGGGGCAATCAGCCCCAGCATTTT.

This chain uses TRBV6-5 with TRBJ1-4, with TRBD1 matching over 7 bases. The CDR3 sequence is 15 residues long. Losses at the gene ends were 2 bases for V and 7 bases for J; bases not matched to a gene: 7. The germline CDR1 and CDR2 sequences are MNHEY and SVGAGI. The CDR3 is CASSYKGGGSEKLFF. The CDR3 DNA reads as TGTGCCAGCAGTTACAAAGGGGGCGGAAGTGAAAAACTGTTTTTT.

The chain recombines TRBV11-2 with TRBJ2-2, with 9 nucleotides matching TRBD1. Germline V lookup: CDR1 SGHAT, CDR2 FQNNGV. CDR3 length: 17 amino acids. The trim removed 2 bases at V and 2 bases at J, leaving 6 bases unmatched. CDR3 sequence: CASSLMRGQGNTGELFF. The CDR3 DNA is TGTGCCAGCAGCTTAATGAGGGGACAGGGTAACACCGGGGAGCTGTTTTTT. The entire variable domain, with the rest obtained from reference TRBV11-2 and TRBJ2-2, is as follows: EAGVAQSPRYKIIEKRQSVAFWCNPISGHATLYWYQQILGQGPKLLIQFQNNGVVDDSQLPKDRFSAERLKGVDSTLKIQPAKLEDSAVYLCASSLMRGQGNTGELFFGEGSRLTVL.

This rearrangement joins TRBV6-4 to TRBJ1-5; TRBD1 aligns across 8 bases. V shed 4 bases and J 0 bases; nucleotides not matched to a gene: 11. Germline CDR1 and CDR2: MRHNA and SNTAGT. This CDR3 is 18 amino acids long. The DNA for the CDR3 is TGTGCCAGCAGTGTTACGGCGGACAGGGCCGATAGCAATCAGCCCCAGCATTTT. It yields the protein CASSVTADRADSNQPQHF.

CDR3 in DNA: TGTGCCAGCAGCCGACAGGGGAAAGAGACCCAGTACTTC. This sequence encodes CASSRQGKETQYF. The chain employs TRBV7-2 and TRBJ2-5, with TRBD1 identical over 8 bases. Germline assignment: CDR1 SGHTA and CDR2 FQGNSA. V was pared by 5 bases and J by 3 bases, with 2 bases of the junction left unmatched. CDR3 length: 13 amino acids.

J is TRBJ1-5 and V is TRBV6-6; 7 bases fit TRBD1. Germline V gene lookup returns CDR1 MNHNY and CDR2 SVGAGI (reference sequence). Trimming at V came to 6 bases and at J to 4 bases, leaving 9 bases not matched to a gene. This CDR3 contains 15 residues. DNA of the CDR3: TGTGCCAGCAGACCCGTGGGGACAGCGAATCAGCCCCAGCATTTT. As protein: CASRPVGTANQPQHF.